The rows below give T cell receptor beta chains drawn from one sample of a study of CD8 T cells in Susac syndrome. TCRdb re-derived calls from the immunoSEQ multiplex PCR reads in MiXCR, one entry per CDR3 protein. The data hold some 140,000 distinct CDR3 sequences, with approximately 95% observed a single time. Sequenced: CD8+ T cells from PBMCs. These receptors came from a human donor with Susac syndrome. The CDR3 runs from the conserved cysteine through the conserved F or W. Each record gives: D gene, V gene, clone size, J gene, CDR3 protein, CDR3 DNA. A D gene is named only where the DNA matches it firmly. Some rows have no size entry. The others give once, few or many, or a class for an expanded clone.

>NA|TRBV3-1|NA|TRBJ2-1
CASSQPRTGTESYNEQFF
TGTGCCAGCAGCCAACCCAGGACCGGGACTGAATCCTACAATGAGCAGTTCTTC
>NA|TRBV29-1|once|TRBJ2-1
CSVDPSGGGNEQFF
TGCAGCGTTGACCCTAGCGGAGGGGGTAATGAGCAGTTCTTC
>TRBD1|TRBV5-4|NA|TRBJ2-1
CASSFDGTVNNEQFF
TGTGCCAGCAGCTTTGACGGGACAGTTAACAATGAGCAGTTCTTC
>NA|TRBV9|NA|TRBJ1-4
CASSQRGEKLFF
TGTGCCAGCAGTCAAAGGGGCGAAAAACTGTTTTTT
>NA|TRBV27|NA|TRBJ2-7
CASSLGPIYEQYF
TGTGCCAGCAGCCTGGGACCGATCTACGAGCAGTACTTC
>TRBD1|TRBV6-1|NA|TRBJ2-5
CASRQRTGGDPYQETQYF
TGTGCCAGCAGGCAGCGGACAGGGGGCGATCCTTATCAAGAGACCCAGTACTTC
>TRBD1|TRBV19|NA|TRBJ1-1
CASSIVAGGPAIEAFF
TGTGCCAGTAGTATAGTGGCAGGGGGGCCCGCGATTGAAGCTTTCTTT
>NA|TRBV12-3/TRBV12-4|NA|TRBJ2-2
CASRPLSEGTGELFF
TGTGCCAGCAGACCCCTCAGTGAGGGCACCGGGGAGCTGTTTTTT
>TRBD2|TRBV20-1|NA|TRBJ2-1
CSARDRSGTRGFNEQFF
TGCAGTGCTAGAGATCGAAGCGGGACTAGGGGGTTCAATGAGCAGTTCTTC
>NA|TRBV28|NA|TRBJ1-1
CASVKGSSEAFF
TGTGCCAGCGTAAAGGGGAGTTCCGAAGCTTTCTTT
>NA|TRBV27|once|TRBJ1-2
CASSLWEGDYGYTF
TGTGCCAGCAGTTTGTGGGAAGGGGACTATGGCTACACCTTC
>NA|TRBV5-1|NA|TRBJ2-3
CASSLEAPTDTQYF
TGCGCCAGCAGCTTGGAAGCCCCCACAGATACGCAGTATTTT
>NA|TRBV12-3/TRBV12-4|NA|TRBJ1-1
CASSPPQGNTEAFF
TGTGCCAGCAGTCCCCCCCAGGGAAACACTGAAGCTTTCTTT
>TRBD2|TRBV27|NA|TRBJ2-7
CASSLSGRDYPYEQYF
TGTGCCAGCAGTTTATCGGGGCGGGACTACCCCTACGAGCAGTACTTC
>TRBD1|TRBV12-3/TRBV12-4|NA|TRBJ1-1
CASIRDRDTEAFF
TGTGCCAGCATCCGGGACAGGGACACTGAAGCTTTCTTT
>NA|TRBV5-1|NA|TRBJ2-7
CASSLGTADEQYF
TGCGCCAGCAGCTTGGGGACAGCAGACGAGCAGTACTTC
>TRBD2|TRBV20-1|NA|TRBJ2-1
CSASAASGSFYNEQFF
TGCAGTGCTAGTGCCGCTAGCGGGAGTTTCTACAATGAGCAGTTCTTC
>NA|TRBV12-3/TRBV12-4|once|TRBJ2-2
CASSFEAGTGELFF
TGTGCCAGCAGTTTTGAGGCAGGCACCGGGGAGCTGTTTTTT
>NA|TRBV29-1|NA|TRBJ2-1
CSVITTYNEQFF
TGCAGCGTTATAACAACCTACAATGAGCAGTTCTTC
>NA|TRBV19|NA|TRBJ2-7
CASSMSRNEQYF
TGTGCCAGTAGTATGTCTAGGAACGAGCAGTACTTC
>NA|TRBV27|NA|TRBJ2-1
CASSSNSYNEQFF
TGTGCCAGCAGTTCAAACAGCTACAATGAGCAGTTCTTC
>NA|TRBV4-1|NA|TRBJ2-3
CASSQDLPTDTQYF
TGCGCCAGCAGCCAAGACCTTCCCACAGATACGCAGTATTTT
>TRBD2|TRBV5-6|NA|TRBJ2-1
CASESGSEGEQFF
TGTGCCAGCGAAAGCGGGAGCGAAGGGGAGCAGTTCTTC
>TRBD1|TRBV5-4|NA|TRBJ2-5
CASSHLGQAWGEETQYF
TGTGCCAGCAGCCATTTAGGACAGGCTTGGGGCGAAGAGACCCAGTACTTC
>NA|TRBV20-1|NA|TRBJ2-2
CSAPNGLDLFF
TGCAGTGCCCCAAACGGCCTCGATCTGTTTTTT
>NA|TRBV27|NA|TRBJ2-7
CASSWAAAYEQYF
TGTGCCAGCAGTTGGGCGGCAGCCTACGAGCAGTACTTC
>NA|TRBV6-5|NA|TRBJ1-1
CASSPLSGEAFF
TGTGCCAGCAGCCCCTTATCCGGTGAAGCTTTCTTT
>NA|TRBV6-5|NA|TRBJ2-7
CASTSSGMTYEQYF
TGTGCCAGCACCTCCTCGGGGATGACCTACGAGCAGTACTTC
>NA|TRBV6-2/TRBV6-3|NA|TRBJ1-1
CASSEWGRPPERAFF
TGTGCCAGCAGTGAGTGGGGGCGTCCCCCTGAACGAGCTTTCTTT
>NA|TRBV4-1|NA|TRBJ1-2
CASSQDRGKMGDYGYTF
TGCGCCAGCAGCCAAGATCGGGGTAAGATGGGAGACTATGGCTACACCTTC
>NA|TRBV7-6|NA|TRBJ1-1
CASRAQGNTEAFF
TGTGCCAGCAGGGCACAGGGGAACACTGAAGCTTTCTTT
>NA|TRBV13|NA|TRBJ2-3
CASSSNRLAKTDTQYF
TGTGCCAGCAGCTCGAATCGGCTAGCGAAGACAGATACGCAGTATTTT
>NA|TRBV9|NA|TRBJ2-7
CASSTQNSYEQYF
TGTGCCAGCAGCACCCAAAACTCCTACGAGCAGTACTTC
>NA|TRBV24-1|NA|TRBJ1-2
CATSGGSGDEIYGYTF
TGTGCCACCAGTGGAGGGTCAGGGGACGAGATCTATGGCTACACCTTC
>TRBD1|TRBV2|once|TRBJ1-1
CASRETGGITEAFF
TGTGCCAGCAGGGAAACAGGGGGCATCACTGAAGCTTTCTTT
>NA|TRBV12-3/TRBV12-4|NA|TRBJ2-1
CASSLDYTTNEQFF
TGTGCCAGCAGTCTGGACTACACCACCAATGAGCAGTTCTTC
>NA|TRBV20-1|NA|TRBJ1-2
CSAKDRGYYGYTF
TGCAGTGCCAAAGACAGAGGATACTATGGCTACACCTTC
>TRBD2|TRBV12-3/TRBV12-4|once|TRBJ2-7
CASSSATTSGRDEQYF
TGTGCCAGCAGTTCAGCAACGACTAGCGGGAGAGACGAGCAGTACTTC
>NA|TRBV5-1|NA|TRBJ2-7
CASSLESLPFEQYF
TGCGCCAGCAGCTTGGAATCGCTCCCGTTCGAGCAGTACTTC
>TRBD2|TRBV3-1|NA|TRBJ2-7
CASSPAARASGSYEQYF
TGTGCCAGCAGCCCCGCGGCCCGGGCTAGCGGATCCTACGAGCAGTACTTC
>NA|TRBV6-1|NA|TRBJ1-1
CASSGMGTEAFF
TGTGCCAGCAGTGGAATGGGTACTGAAGCTTTCTTT
>NA|TRBV15|NA|TRBJ1-3
CATSRDGANSGNTIYF
TGTGCCACCAGCAGAGATGGAGCGAACTCTGGAAACACCATATATTTT
>NA|TRBV30|NA|TRBJ2-1
CAWSVWLVTYNEQFF
TGTGCCTGGAGTGTATGGTTAGTTACCTACAATGAGCAGTTCTTC
>TRBD2|TRBV9|NA|TRBJ2-2
CASSARTSGSTGELFF
TGTGCCAGCAGCGCCCGGACTAGCGGGAGTACCGGGGAGCTGTTTTTT
>TRBD2|TRBV20-1|NA|TRBJ2-1
CSAISLAGGQYNEQFF
TGCAGTGCTATATCACTAGCGGGAGGGCAGTACAATGAGCAGTTCTTC